These 7 T cell receptor beta chains originate from one sample sequenced in a study of cytomegalovirus exposure and HLA in healthy donors (dated by TCRdb to 2016 to 2017). The library was prepared using the immunoSEQ multiplex PCR assay. For the multiplex PCR, a mixture combining 60 forward primers for TCR Vbeta segments and 13 reverse primers for TCR Jbeta segments was used. This is the immuneACCESS table as TCRdb keeps it, with only in-frame sequences that have V and J called. A part of the clones is gone; compared with another copy, unresolved V genes explain less than half, and the rest is unexplained. The table held for this sample gives 60,000 to 80,000 clones. The top ten clones comprise 4% to 5.5% of the sample. The specimen was PBMCs. The receptors were gathered from a middle-aged man in good health and CMV-seronegative.

The CDR3 protein is CASSDPGQNKPQHF. In DNA form, the CDR3 reads TGTGCCAGCAGTGATCCGGGACAGAACAAGCCCCAGCATTTT. This rearrangement joins TRBV28 to TRBJ1-5; 7 bases fit TRBD1. CDR1 is MDHEN and CDR2 is SYDVKM in the germline V gene. V was pared by 5 bases and J by 8 bases, with 9 bases of the junction left unmatched. The CDR3 length is 14 residues. The complete variable domain, with remaining parts taken from reference TRBV28 and TRBJ1-5, reads DVKVTQSSRYLVKRTGEKVFLECVQDMDHENMFWYRQDPGLGLRLIYFSYDVKMKEKGDIPEGYSVSREKKERFSLILESASTNQTSMYLCASSDPGQNKPQHFGDGTRLSIL.

The CDR3 coding sequence is TGTGCCAGCAGCCCGCGACAGGGGCTAATTAGAAATGAGCAGTTCTTC. It codes for CASSPRQGLIRNEQFF. The V and J genes are TRBV7-9 and TRBJ2-1, with 8 nucleotides matching TRBD1. Losses at the gene ends were 5 bases for V and 7 bases for J; bases not matched to a gene: 13. The CDR3 totals 16 residues. Germline V CDR1 and CDR2: SEHNR, FQNEAQ (reference sequence).

This rearrangement joins TRBV14 to TRBJ1-6; no clear D. V lost 1 base to trimming and J lost 8 bases, with 9 bases between them. In germline, CDR1 is SGHDN, CDR2 FVKESK. CDR3 length: 14 amino acids. For the CDR3, the DNA is TGTGCCAGCAGCCAAGGTCGGGAATATTCACCCCTCCACTTT. Amino acids: CASSQGREYSPLHF.

The gene calls are TRBV9 and TRBJ2-2; 9 bases are shared with TRBD1. From germline, CDR1 is SGDLS and CDR2 YYNGEE. The CDR3 has 14 residues. V was clipped by 3 bases and J by 4 bases; unmatched bases: 1. The CDR3 sequence: CASSAGQGTGELFF. The DNA of the CDR3 is TGTGCCAGCAGCGCGGGACAGGGCACCGGGGAGCTGTTTTTT.

The chain employs TRBV4-1 and TRBJ1-5; no reliable D call. With 7 bases removed from V and 0 bases from J, the gap between germline ends came to 13 bases. Germline CDR1 reads MGHRA; CDR2 reads YSYEKL. This CDR3 spans 15 amino acids. The CDR3 nucleotides are TGCGCCAGCAAAACCACCCGGGGTAGCAATCAGCCCCAGCATTTT. Amino acids: CASKTTRGSNQPQHF.

This rearrangement joins TRBV7-9 to TRBJ2-5; the match to TRBD2 covers 7 bases. The V gene's germline CDR1 is SEHNR and CDR2 FQNEAQ (reference sequence). The CDR3 sequence is 14 residues long. Germline trimming cut 3 bases from V and 1 base from J; bases unmatched to any gene: 2. The CDR3 DNA sequence: TGTGCCAGCAGCTTCGGCGGGAGCCAAGAGACCCAGTACTTC. Translation gives CASSFGGSQETQYF.

This chain links TRBV28 with TRBJ1-2, with TRBD1 matching over 8 bases. CDR3 length equals 14 residues. J gave up 8 bases and V 5 bases, and 10 bases lay outside the gene matches. CDR1 is MDHEN, CDR2 SYDVKM, per germline. CDR3 amino acids: CASSTGQGIGGYTF. Written as DNA, the CDR3 is TGTGCCAGCAGTACAGGACAGGGAATTGGAGGCTACACCTTC.